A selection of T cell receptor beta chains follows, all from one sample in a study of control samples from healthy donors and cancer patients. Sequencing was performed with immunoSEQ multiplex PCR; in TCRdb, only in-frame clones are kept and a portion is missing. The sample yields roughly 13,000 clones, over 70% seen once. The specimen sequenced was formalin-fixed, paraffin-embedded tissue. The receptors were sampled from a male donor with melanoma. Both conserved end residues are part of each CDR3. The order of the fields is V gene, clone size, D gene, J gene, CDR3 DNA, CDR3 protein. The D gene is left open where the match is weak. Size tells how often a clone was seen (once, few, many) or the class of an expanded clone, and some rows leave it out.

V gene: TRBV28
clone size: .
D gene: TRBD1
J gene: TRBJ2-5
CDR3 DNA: TGTGCCAGCAGTTCTCCGGGACAGGGAACCGAGACCCAGTACTTC
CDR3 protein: CASSSPGQGTETQYF

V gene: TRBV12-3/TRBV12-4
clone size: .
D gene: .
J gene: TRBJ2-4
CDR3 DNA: TGTGCCAGCACCCGGGACACTACAAACATTCAGTACTTC
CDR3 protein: CASTRDTTNIQYF

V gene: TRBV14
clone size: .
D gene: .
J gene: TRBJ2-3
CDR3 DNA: TGTGCCAGCAGCCAAGATCTGCAGGGACGTCGCACAGATACGCAGTATTTT
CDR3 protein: CASSQDLQGRRTDTQYF

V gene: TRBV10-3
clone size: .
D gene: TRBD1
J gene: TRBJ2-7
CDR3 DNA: TGTGCCATCGGGGACAGGGCAATGAACGAGCAGTACTTC
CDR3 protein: CAIGDRAMNEQYF

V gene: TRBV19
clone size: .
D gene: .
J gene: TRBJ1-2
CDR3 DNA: TGTGCCAGTAGTATCGCCGGGGCTCGAGATGGCTACACCTTC
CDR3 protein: CASSIAGARDGYTF

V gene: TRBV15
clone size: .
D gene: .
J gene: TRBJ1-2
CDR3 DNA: TGTGCCACCAGCAGAGATTCGGCGGTCTATGGCTACACCTTC
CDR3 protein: CATSRDSAVYGYTF

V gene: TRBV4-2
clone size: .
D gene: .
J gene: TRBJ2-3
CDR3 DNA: TGTGCCAGCAGCCTAAGCCCGGGCGGGTCCACAGATACGCAGTATTTT
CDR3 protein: CASSLSPGGSTDTQYF

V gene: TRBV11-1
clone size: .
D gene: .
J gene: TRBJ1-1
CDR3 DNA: TGTGCCAGCAGCTTAGATCCAGGCGTGGAAACTTTCTTT
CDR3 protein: CASSLDPGVETFF

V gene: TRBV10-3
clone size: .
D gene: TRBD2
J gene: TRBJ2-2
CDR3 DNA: TGTGCCATTGGACTAGCGGGGGGCCCCGGGGAGCTGTTTTTT
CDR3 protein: CAIGLAGGPGELFF

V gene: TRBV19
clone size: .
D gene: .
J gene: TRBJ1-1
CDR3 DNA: TGTACCAGTAGTATCACAGGGTTGAACACTGAAGCTTTCTTT
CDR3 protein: CTSSITGLNTEAFF

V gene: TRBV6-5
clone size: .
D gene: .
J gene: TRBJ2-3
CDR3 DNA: TGTGCCAGCAGTTACGAGGGTAGACCGACAGATACGCAGTATTTT
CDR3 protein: CASSYEGRPTDTQYF

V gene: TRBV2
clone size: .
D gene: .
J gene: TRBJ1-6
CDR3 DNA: TGTGCCAGCAGTGAAAGGGCTGCTTATAATTCACCCCTCCACTTT
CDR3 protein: CASSERAAYNSPLHF

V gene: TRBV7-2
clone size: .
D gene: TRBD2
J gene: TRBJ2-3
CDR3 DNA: TGTGCCAGCAGCTTTCTAGCGGGGGGCCTCACAGATACGCAGTATTTT
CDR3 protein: CASSFLAGGLTDTQYF

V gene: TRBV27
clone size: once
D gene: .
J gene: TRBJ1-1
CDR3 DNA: TGTGCCAGCAGTTCCCGTCTGAACACTGAAGCTTTCTTT
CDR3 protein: CASSSRLNTEAFF

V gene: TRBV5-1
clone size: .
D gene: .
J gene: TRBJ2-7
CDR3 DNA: TGCGCCAGCAGCTTGGAAGGGATCTCCTACGAGCAGTACTTC
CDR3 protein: CASSLEGISYEQYF

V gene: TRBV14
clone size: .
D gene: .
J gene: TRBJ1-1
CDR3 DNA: TGTGCCAGCAGCCAAGCCGGGGGCGCAAACACTGAAGCTTTCTTT
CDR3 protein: CASSQAGGANTEAFF

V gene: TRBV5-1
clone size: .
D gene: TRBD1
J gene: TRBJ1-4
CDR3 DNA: TGCGCCAGCAGCTTCGACAGGGGGACTTACGAAAAACTGTTTTTT
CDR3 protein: CASSFDRGTYEKLFF

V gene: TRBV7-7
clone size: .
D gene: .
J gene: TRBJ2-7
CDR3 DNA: TGTGCCAGCAGCTTAGTTGTGGGCTACGAGCAGTACTTC
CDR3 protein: CASSLVVGYEQYF

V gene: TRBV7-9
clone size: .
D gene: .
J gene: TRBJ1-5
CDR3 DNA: TGTGCCAGCAGCGGGACTAGTAGCAATCAGCCCCAGCATTTT
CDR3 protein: CASSGTSSNQPQHF

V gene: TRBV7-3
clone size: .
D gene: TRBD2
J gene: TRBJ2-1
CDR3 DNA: TGTGCCAGCAGCCCGAGCGGGGGAGTTAACAATGAGCAGTTCTTC
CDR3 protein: CASSPSGGVNNEQFF

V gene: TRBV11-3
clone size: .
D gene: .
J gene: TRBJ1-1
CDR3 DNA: TGTGCCAGCAGCACCAATGGGCGAACTGAAGCTTTCTTT
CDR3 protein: CASSTNGRTEAFF

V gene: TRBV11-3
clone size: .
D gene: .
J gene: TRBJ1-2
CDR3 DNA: TGTGCCAGCAGCCTAGGTCCGTATGGCTACACCTTC
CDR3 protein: CASSLGPYGYTF

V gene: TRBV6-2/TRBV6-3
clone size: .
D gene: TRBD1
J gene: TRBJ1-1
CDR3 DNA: TGTGCCAGCAGCCGTCCCGGGACAGCTAACACTGAAGCTTTCTTT
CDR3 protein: CASSRPGTANTEAFF

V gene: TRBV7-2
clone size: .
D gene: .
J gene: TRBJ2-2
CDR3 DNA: TGTGCCAGCAGCTCCGACACCCGCACCGGGGAGCTGTTTTTT
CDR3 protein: CASSSDTRTGELFF

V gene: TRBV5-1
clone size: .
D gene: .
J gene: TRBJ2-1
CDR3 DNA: TGCGCCAGCAGCCCGACGCGGAGTGAGCAGTTCTTC
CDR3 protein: CASSPTRSEQFF

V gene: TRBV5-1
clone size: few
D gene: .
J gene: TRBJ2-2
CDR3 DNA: TGCGCCAGCAGCTTGACAGCCGGGGAGCTGTTTTTT
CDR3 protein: CASSLTAGELFF

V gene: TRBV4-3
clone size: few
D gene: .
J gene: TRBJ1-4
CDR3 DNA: TGCGCCAGCAGCCAAGATCTGGCAGGGGCTACAACTAATGAAAAACTGTTTTTT
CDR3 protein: CASSQDLAGATTNEKLFF

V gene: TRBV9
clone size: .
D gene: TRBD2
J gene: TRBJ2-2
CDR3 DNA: TGTGCCAGCAGCGTCTCTAGCGGGGGTTCCTCCGGGGAGCTGTTTTTT
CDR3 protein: CASSVSSGGSSGELFF

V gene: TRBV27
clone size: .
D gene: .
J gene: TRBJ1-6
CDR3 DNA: TGTGCCAGCAGTTTGGGCAGGGCTTCACCCCTCCACTTT
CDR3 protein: CASSLGRASPLHF

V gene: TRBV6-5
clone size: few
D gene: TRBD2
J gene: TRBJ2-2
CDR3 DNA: TGTGCCAGCATCGCTAGCGGGGGCACCGGGGAGCTGTTTTTT
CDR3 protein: CASIASGGTGELFF

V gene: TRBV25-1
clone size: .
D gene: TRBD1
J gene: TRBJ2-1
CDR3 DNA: TGTGCCAGCGGACAGGGATCCTACAATGAGCAGTTCTTC
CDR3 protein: CASGQGSYNEQFF

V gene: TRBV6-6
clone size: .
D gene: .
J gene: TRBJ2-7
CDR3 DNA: TGTGCCAGCAGTTACGGGACGTTGGGCTCCTACGAGCAGTACTTC
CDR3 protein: CASSYGTLGSYEQYF

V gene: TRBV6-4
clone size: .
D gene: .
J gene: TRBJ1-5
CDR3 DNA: TGTGCCAGCAGTCCCAGGCTCGGTCAGCCCCAGCATTTT
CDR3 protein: CASSPRLGQPQHF

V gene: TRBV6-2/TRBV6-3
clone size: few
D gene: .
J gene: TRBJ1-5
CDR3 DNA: TGTGCCAGCAGTTCCGATCAGAGTCAGCCCCAGCATTTT
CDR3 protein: CASSSDQSQPQHF

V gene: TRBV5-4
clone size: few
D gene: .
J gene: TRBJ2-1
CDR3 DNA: TGTGCCAGCAGCCTCCGGGACTCCCCCTACAATGAGCAGTTCTTC
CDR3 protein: CASSLRDSPYNEQFF

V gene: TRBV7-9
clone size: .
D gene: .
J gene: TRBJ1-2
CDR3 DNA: TGTGCCAGCAGCTTAGCGGGAAGGCCCGGCTACACCTTC
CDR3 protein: CASSLAGRPGYTF

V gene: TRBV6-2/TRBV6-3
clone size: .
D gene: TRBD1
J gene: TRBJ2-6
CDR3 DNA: TGTGCCAGCAGTTGGACAGGAGGGGCCAACGTCCTGACTTTC
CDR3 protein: CASSWTGGANVLTF

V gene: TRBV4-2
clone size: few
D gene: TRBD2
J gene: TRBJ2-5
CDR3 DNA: TGTGCCAGCAGCCCAGGGACTAGCGGGGACCAAGAGACCCAGTACTTC
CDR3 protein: CASSPGTSGDQETQYF

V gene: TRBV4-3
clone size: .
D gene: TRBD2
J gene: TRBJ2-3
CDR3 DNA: TGCGCCAGCAGCCAAGATCTGGGGAGGGTGGGTGATACGCAGTATTTT
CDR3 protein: CASSQDLGRVGDTQYF

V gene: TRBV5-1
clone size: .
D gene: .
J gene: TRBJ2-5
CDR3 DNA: TGCGCCAGCAGCCTGGGGGGGCGTAACGAAGAGACCCAGTACTTC
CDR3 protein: CASSLGGRNEETQYF

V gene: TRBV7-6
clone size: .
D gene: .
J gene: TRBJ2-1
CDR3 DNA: TGTGCCAGCAGCCCCGGGACAACCCCAAACAATGAGCAGTTCTTC
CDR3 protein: CASSPGTTPNNEQFF

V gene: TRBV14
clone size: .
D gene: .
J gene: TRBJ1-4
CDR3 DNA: TGTGCCAGCAGCCTCATGAGGTCAGGGGTTAAAGGAAATGAAAAACTGTTTTTT
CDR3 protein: CASSLMRSGVKGNEKLFF